Sequencing of this T cell receptor beta chain was carried out in a study of OX40 agonist ivuxolimab in advanced cancers. Notes on the research overall: Ivuxolimab was an agonistic, fully human IgG2 monoclonal antibody directed against OX40 (CD134), a costimulatory receptor. Intravenous ivuxolimab was administered to patients every 2 weeks at six dose levels: 0.01, 0.1, 0.3, 1.5, 3 and 10 mg/kg. Of the approximately 50 patients in dose escalation, about 20 had hepatocellular carcinoma, some 15 had melanoma, 9 had renal cell carcinoma and 9 had head and neck cancer. The dose-escalation cohort was 82.7% male with a mean age of approximately 60 years, ranging from roughly 20 to 80. Patients were allowed to have had prior anti-PD-1, anti-PD-L1 or anti-CTLA-4 therapy, and 40% to 45% of the dose-escalation patients had been treated with checkpoint inhibitors. Three dose-escalation patients achieved partial responses, one with hepatocellular carcinoma and two with cutaneous melanoma. Peripheral TCRbeta sequencing aimed to test whether ivuxolimab altered TCR sequence diversity and caused clonal T-cell expansion. The monotherapy dose-escalation portion (N of about 57 patients) of the phase I ivuxolimab trial is reported in the paper.

The trial excluded patients who had a history of autoimmune disease or who were on systemic immunosuppression. Peripheral blood for TCR sequencing was collected from all dose cohorts at baseline, on cycle 4 day 1, and on cycle 7 day 1. Samples were obtained from an open-label, multicenter, first-in-human phase I dose-escalation trial of ivuxolimab. Adults with locally advanced or metastatic melanoma, renal cell, hepatocellular, or head and neck squamous cell carcinoma were enrolled in the trial. Before TCR sequencing, CD4+ and CD8+ T cells were separately sorted from peripheral blood. As concerns this clone: The antigen it binds to is not known. No quality values exist for individual bases; no much larger clone is one base distant.

For sequencing of the TCRbeta CDR3 region, genomic DNA was extracted from the sorted cells. The immunoSEQ Assay was used to sequence the TCRbeta CDR3 regions. The source is immuneACCESS, and TCRdb retained only in-frame sequences with V and J called. Part of the clones is not carried over; for the studies checked, unresolved V genes explain less than half of this, and the remainder is unexplained. The sample records 20,000 to 25,000 clones, 80% to 90% of which are singletons. About a sixth of the sample belongs to the ten largest clones. Inclusive of the bounding cysteine and phenylalanine, the CDR3 is 12 residues long. Just CDR3 DNA is preserved here, 36 bases in frame from base 1. V and J are truncated by 5 bases and 0 bases respectively, leaving an intervening sequence of 5 bases. CDR1 SGHTA and CDR2 FQGNSA were looked up in the germline V gene. Beyond this particular receptor, the publication reports: Antigen specificity was not determined for the clonally expanded peripheral T cells. On average, CD8+ T cells showed more expanded clones than CD4+ T cells after ivuxolimab. In the 0.1-3.0 mg/kg groups, partial responders were among the patients with the lowest normalized peripheral clonal expansion, particularly in CD8+ T cells. Clonal expansion of both CD4+ and CD8+ blood T cells was observed from baseline to week 6 at doses 0.1 to 3.0 mg/kg. Low levels of normalized T-cell clonal expansion were also seen in some patients who did not respond.

The chain links TRBV7-2 with TRBJ2-7, with an unclear D gene assignment. The sequencing used CD4+ or CD8+ T cells sorted from blood, collected in a trial of the OX40 agonist ivuxolimab. The clonotype originates from an adult with an advanced solid tumor such as melanoma, head and neck, liver or kidney cancer. The nucleotides are TGTGCCAGCAGCAAAAGCTCCTACGAGCAGTACTTC. Translated, this is CASSKSSYEQYF.